This TCR beta chain was captured by sequencing in a study of cytotoxic CD8 clonotypes in ibrutinib-treated CLL. About the research overall: A mean of about 250,000 productive templates and about 88,000 productive rearrangements was obtained per sample.

Study-wide results and caveats: Ibrutinib response saw clonality rise, and progression saw it return toward baseline. Public clonotypes proved infrequent, and on treatment they shrank or remained steady.

Frozen PBMC stocks contributed roughly 2 micrograms of genomic DNA to the TCR beta libraries. Comments on this clone: The antigen is unknown.

Method: immunoSEQ multiplex PCR; TCRdb's copy keeps in-frame clones and lacks some. The sample lists about 89,000 clones, about 78% seen once, with 25% to 40% in the top ten. Trimming removed 2 bases from V and 7 bases from J; junction bases left unmatched: 7. The CDR3 extends over 15 amino acids. Germline V lookup: CDR1 MDHEN, CDR2 SYDVKM. V and J are TRBV28 and TRBJ1-4, with TRBD1 matching 7 bases. Sequenced here: PBMCs, sampled after 12 months of ibrutinib treatment. The sequence derives from a human donor with chronic lymphocytic leukemia. The CDR3 sequence is CASSLGQGVREKLFF. Written as DNA, the CDR3 is TGTGCCAGCAGTTTAGGGCAGGGGGTTCGTGAAAAACTGTTTTTT. The full variable domain, with the rest looked up from reference TRBV28 and TRBJ1-4, is DVKVTQSSRYLVKRTGEKVFLECVQDMDHENMFWYRQDPGLGLRLIYFSYDVKMKEKGDIPEGYSVSREKKERFSLILESASTNQTSMYLCASSLGQGVREKLFFGSGTQLSVL.